The clone carrying this TCR beta chain was counted a few times. This specimen comes from a study of long-term antiretroviral therapy in people with HIV. Sampling of each donor yielded at least one pre-ART PBMC sample and at least two post-ART PBMC samples. Survey level was the resolution at which the v3.0 immunoSEQ assay ran. Sequencing was performed with immunoSEQ multiplex PCR; in TCRdb, only in-frame clones are kept and a portion is missing. Here the sample spans about 38,000 clones, around 85% being singletons. Germline values: CDR1 SGHVS, CDR2 FQNEAQ. Deletions cut 0 bases from V and 3 bases from J, with 11 bases between. The CDR3 length is 15 residues.

The chain recombines TRBV7-8 with TRBJ1-2; no clear D gene. The TCR originated in a man younger than 35 with HIV. The material was unsorted PBMCs, obtained 1.5 years after starting antiretroviral therapy. The CDR3 sequence is CASSLADTRYYGYTF. In DNA form, the CDR3 reads TGTGCCAGCAGCTTAGCCGACACAAGGTACTATGGCTACACCTTC.